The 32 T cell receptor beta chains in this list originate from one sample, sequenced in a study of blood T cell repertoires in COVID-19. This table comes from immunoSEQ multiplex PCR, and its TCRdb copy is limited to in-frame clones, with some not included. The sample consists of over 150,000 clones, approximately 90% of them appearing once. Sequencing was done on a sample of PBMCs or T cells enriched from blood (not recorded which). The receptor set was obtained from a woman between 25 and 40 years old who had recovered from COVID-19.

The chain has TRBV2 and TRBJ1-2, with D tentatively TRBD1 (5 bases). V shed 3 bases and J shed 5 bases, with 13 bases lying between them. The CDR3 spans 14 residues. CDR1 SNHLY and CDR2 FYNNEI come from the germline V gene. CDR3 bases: TGTGCCAGCAGTGAGGTCAGGGTGGGATATGGCTACACCTTC. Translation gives CASSEVRVGYGYTF.

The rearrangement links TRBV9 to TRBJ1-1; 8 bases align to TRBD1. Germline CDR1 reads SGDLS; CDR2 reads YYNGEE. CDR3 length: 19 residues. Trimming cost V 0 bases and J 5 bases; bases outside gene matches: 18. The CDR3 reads CASSVGALIGQGGGTEAFF. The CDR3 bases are TGTGCCAGCAGCGTAGGCGCTTTGATCGGACAGGGAGGAGGAACTGAAGCTTTCTTT.

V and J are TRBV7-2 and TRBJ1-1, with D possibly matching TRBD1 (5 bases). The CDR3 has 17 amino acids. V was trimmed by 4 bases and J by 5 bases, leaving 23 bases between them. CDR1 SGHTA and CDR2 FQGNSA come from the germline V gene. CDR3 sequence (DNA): TGTGCCAGCAGCTCTTATGGCCGGGGGAGAGAGGGGACTGAAGCTTTCTTT. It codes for CASSSYGRGREGTEAFF. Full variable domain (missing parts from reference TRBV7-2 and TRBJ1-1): GAGVSQSPSNKVTEKGKDVELRCDPISGHTALYWYRQSLGQGLEFLIYFQGNSAPDKSGLPSDRFSAERTGGSVSTLTIQRTQQEDSAVYLCASSSYGRGREGTEAFFGQGTRLTVV.

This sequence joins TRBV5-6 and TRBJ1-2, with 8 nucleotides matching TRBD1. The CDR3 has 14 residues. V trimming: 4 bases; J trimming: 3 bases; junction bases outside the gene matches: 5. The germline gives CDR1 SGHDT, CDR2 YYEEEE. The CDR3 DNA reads TGTGCCAGCAGCCGTGCGACAGGGGACTATGGCTACACCTTC. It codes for CASSRATGDYGYTF. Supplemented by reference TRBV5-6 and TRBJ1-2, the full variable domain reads DAGVTQSPTHLIKTRGQQVTLRCSPKSGHDTVSWYQQALGQGPQFIFQYYEEEERQRGNFPDRFSGHQFPNYSSELNVNALLLGDSALYLCASSRATGDYGYTFGSGTRLTVV.

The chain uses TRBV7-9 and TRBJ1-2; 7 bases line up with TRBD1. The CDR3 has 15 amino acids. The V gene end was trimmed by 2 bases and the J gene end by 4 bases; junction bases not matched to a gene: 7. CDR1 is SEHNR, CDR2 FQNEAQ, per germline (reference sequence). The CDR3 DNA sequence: TGTGCCAGCAGCTTATCCTGGGACAGCCTCTATGGCTACACCTTC. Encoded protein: CASSLSWDSLYGYTF.

The CDR3 DNA is TGTGCCAGCTCCCCTTCTGAGGGTCTGTTCTACGAGCAGTACTTC. It encodes CASSPSEGLFYEQYF. The chain combines TRBV9 with TRBJ2-7; D is possibly TRBD2 (5 bases). This CDR3 has 15 amino acids. In germline, CDR1 is SGDLS, CDR2 YYNGEE. Trimming removed 7 bases at V and 3 bases at J, with 20 bases between.

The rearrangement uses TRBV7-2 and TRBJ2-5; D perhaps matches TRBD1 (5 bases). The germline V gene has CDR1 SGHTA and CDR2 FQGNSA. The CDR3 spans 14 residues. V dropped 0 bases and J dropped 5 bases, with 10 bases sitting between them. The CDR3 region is CASSLAGAVETQYF. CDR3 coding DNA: TGTGCCAGCAGCTTAGCAGGGGCTGTGGAGACCCAGTACTTC. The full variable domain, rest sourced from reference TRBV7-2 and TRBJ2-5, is GAGVSQSPSNKVTEKGKDVELRCDPISGHTALYWYRQSLGQGLEFLIYFQGNSAPDKSGLPSDRFSAERTGGSVSTLTIQRTQQEDSAVYLCASSLAGAVETQYFGPGTRLLVL.

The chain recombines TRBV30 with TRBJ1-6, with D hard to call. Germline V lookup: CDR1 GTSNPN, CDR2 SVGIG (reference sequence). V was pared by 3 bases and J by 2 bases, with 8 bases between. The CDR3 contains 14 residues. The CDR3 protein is CAWRTGAYNSPLHF. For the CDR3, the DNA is TGTGCCTGGAGGACGGGAGCCTATAATTCACCCCTCCACTTT.

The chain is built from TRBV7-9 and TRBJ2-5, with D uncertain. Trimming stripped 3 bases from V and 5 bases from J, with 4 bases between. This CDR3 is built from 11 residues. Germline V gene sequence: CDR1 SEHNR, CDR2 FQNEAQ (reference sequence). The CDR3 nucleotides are TGTGCCAGCAGCTTCTACGAGACCCAGTACTTC. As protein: CASSFYETQYF.

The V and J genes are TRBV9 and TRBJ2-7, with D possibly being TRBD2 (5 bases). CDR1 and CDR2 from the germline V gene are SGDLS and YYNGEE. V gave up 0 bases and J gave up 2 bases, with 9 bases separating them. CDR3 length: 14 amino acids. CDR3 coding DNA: TGTGCCAGCAGCGTAGGTGGGAGCGCCTACGAGCAGTACTTC. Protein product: CASSVGGSAYEQYF.

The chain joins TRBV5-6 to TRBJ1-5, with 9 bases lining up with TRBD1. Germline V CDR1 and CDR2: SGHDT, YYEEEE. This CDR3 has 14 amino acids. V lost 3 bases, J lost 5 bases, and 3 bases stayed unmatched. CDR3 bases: TGTGCCAGCAGCTCGGGACAGGGTCATCAGCCCCAGCATTTT. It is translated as CASSSGQGHQPQHF. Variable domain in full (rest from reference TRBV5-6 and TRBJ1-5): DAGVTQSPTHLIKTRGQQVTLRCSPKSGHDTVSWYQQALGQGPQFIFQYYEEEERQRGNFPDRFSGHQFPNYSSELNVNALLLGDSALYLCASSSGQGHQPQHFGDGTRLSIL.

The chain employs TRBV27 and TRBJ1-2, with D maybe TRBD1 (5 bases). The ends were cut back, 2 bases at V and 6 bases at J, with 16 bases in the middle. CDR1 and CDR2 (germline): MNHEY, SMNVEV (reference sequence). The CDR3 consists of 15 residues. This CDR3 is CASSLRIRGEDGYTF. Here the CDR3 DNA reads TGTGCCAGCAGTTTAAGGATTCGGGGGGAGGATGGCTACACCTTC.

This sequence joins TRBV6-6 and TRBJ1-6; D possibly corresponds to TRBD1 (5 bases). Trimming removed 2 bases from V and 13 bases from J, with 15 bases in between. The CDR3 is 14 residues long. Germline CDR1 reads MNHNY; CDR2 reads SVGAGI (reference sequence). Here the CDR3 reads CASSYTRSRGPLHF. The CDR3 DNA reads TGTGCCAGCAGTTACACGCGATCAAGGGGTCCCCTCCACTTT.

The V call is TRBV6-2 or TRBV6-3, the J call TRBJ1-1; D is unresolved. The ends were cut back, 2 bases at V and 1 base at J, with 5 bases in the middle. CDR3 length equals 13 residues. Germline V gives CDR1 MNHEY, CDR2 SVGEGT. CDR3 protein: CASSYTRNTEAFF. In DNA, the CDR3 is TGTGCCAGCAGTTACACGAGGAACACTGAAGCTTTCTTT.

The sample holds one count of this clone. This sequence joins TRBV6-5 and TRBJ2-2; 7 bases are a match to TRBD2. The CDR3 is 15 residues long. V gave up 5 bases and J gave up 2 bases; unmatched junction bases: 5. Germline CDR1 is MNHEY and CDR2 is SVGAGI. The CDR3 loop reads CASSTGLPNTGELFF. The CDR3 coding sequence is TGTGCCAGCAGTACGGGACTACCCAACACCGGGGAGCTGTTTTTT.

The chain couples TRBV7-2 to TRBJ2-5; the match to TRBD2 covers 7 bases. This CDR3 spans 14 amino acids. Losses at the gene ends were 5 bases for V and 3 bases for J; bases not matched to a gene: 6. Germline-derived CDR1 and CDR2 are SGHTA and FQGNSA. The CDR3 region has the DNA TGTGCCAGCAGCCGTGCTAGCGGTGAAGAGACCCAGTACTTC. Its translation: CASSRASGEETQYF.

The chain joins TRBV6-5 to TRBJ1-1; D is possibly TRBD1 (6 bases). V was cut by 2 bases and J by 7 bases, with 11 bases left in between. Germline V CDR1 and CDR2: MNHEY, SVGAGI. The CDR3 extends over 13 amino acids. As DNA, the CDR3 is TGTGCCAGCAGTTACCAAAGGACAGTTGAAGCTTTCTTT. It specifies CASSYQRTVEAFF.

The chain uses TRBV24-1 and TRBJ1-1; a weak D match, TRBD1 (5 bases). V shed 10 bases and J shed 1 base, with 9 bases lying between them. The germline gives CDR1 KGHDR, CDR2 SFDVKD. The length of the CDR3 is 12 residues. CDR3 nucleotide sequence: TGTGCCACGGAAGGGGCGAACACTGAAGCTTTCTTT. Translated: CATEGANTEAFF.

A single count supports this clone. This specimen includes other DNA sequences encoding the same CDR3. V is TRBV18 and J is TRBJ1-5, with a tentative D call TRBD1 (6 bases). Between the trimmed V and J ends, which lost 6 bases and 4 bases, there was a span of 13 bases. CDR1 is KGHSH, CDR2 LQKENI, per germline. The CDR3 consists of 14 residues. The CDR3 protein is CASSSQGGNQPQHF. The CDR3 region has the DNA TGTGCCAGCTCGTCACAGGGCGGTAATCAGCCCCAGCATTTT.

The CDR3 nucleotides are TGTGCCACCAGTACGTTAGGCCTAGCGGGAGGGCCCTATGAGCAGTTCTTC. Protein: CATSTLGLAGGPYEQFF. This chain joins TRBV24-1 and TRBJ2-1; 12 bases map to TRBD2. Germline CDR1 reads KGHDR; CDR2 reads SFDVKD. The CDR3 contains 17 residues. Germline trimming cut 6 bases from V and 8 bases from J; bases unmatched to any gene: 13.

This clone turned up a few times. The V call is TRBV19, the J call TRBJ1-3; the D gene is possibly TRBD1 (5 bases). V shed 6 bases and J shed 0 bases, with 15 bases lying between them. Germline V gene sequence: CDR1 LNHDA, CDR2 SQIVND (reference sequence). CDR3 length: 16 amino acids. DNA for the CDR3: TGTGCCAGTAGCTCCCCTGGACAAGCCTCTGGAAACACCATATATTTT. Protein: CASSSPGQASGNTIYF. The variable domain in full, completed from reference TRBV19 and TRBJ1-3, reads DGGITQSPKYLFRKEGQNVTLSCEQNLNHDAMYWYRQDPGQGLRLIYYSQIVNDFQKGDIAEGYSVSREKKESFPLTVTSAQKNPTAFYLCASSSPGQASGNTIYFGEGSWLTVV.

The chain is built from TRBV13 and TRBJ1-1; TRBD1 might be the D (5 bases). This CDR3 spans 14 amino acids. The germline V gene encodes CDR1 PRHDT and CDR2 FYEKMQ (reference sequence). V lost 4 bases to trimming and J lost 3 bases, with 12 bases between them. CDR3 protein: CASSSLQGYTEAFF. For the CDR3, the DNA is TGTGCCAGCAGCTCACTCCAGGGCTACACTGAAGCTTTCTTT.

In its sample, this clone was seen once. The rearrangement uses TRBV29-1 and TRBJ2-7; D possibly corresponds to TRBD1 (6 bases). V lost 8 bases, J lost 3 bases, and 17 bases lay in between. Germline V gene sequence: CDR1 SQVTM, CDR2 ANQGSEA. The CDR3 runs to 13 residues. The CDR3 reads CSYRVQAHYEQYF. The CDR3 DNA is TGCAGCTACAGGGTACAGGCACACTACGAGCAGTACTTC.

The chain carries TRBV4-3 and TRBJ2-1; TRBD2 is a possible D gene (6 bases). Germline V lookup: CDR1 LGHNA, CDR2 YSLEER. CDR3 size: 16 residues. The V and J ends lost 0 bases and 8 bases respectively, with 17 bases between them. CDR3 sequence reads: CASSQDLRGLSHEQFF. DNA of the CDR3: TGCGCCAGCAGCCAAGATCTGCGGGGCTTGAGCCATGAGCAGTTCTTC.

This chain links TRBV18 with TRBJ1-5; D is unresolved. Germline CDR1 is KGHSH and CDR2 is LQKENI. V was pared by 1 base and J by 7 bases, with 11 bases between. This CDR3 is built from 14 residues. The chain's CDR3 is CASSPRTGEQPQHF. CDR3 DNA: TGTGCCAGCTCACCACGGACCGGGGAACAGCCCCAGCATTTT.

The DNA of the CDR3 is TGTGCCAGCTCCCGGGTTAACACCGGGGAGCTGTTTTTT. It yields the protein CASSRVNTGELFF. V gene TRBV7-9 combines with J gene TRBJ2-2, with D unresolved. The CDR3 covers 13 residues. Trimming left V 8 bases short and J 2 bases short, with 9 bases between. The germline V gene encodes CDR1 SEHNR and CDR2 FQNEAQ (reference sequence).

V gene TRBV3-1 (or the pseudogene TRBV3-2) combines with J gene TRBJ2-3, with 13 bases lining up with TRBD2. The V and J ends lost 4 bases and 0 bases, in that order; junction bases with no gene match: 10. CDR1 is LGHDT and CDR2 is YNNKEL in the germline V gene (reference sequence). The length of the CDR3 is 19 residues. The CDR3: CASSPKIWGLAGSTDTQYF. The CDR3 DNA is TGTGCCAGCAGCCCGAAGATTTGGGGACTAGCGGGAAGCACAGATACGCAGTATTTT.

The CDR3 DNA follows: TGTGCCAGCTCACCAAGGACAGCCTCAGGGCAGTTCTTC. Translating gives CASSPRTASGQFF. The V gene is TRBV18, the J gene TRBJ2-1; possible D gene TRBD1, 6 bases. Germline V gene sequence: CDR1 KGHSH, CDR2 LQKENI. This CDR3 region has 13 residues. V shed 2 bases and J shed 12 bases, with 14 bases lying between them.

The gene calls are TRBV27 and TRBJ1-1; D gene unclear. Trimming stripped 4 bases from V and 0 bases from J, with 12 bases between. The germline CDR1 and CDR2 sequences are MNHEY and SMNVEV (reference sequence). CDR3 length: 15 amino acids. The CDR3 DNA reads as TGTGCCAGCAGTTCTTTGACACTTCTGAACACTGAAGCTTTCTTT. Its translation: CASSSLTLLNTEAFF.

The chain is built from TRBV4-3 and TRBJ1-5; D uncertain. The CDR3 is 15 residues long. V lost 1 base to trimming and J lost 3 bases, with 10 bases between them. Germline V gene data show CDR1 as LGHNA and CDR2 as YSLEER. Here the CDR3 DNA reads TGCGCCAGCAGCCAAGTTACGGGGAACAATCAGCCCCAGCATTTT. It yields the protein CASSQVTGNNQPQHF.

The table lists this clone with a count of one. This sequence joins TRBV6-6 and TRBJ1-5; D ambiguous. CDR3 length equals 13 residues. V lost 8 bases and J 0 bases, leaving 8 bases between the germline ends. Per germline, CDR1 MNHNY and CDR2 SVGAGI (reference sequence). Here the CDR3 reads CASSINSNQPQHF. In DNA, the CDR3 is TGTGCCAGCTCTATAAATAGCAATCAGCCCCAGCATTTT.

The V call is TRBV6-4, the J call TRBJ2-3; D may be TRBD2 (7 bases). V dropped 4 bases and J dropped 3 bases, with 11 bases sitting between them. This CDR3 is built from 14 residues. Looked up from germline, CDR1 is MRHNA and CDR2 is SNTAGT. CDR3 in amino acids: CASSGGGPTDTQYF. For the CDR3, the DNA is TGTGCCAGCAGTGGGGGGGGGCCAACAGATACGCAGTATTTT.